A single sample is the source of the 29 T cell receptor beta chains below, sequenced in a study of STAT5B mutations in CD4+ large granular lymphocyte leukemia. TCRdb keeps only in-frame clones here, not all; method: immunoSEQ multiplex PCR. The repertoire holds 20,000 to 25,000 clones, 70% to 80% seen once, with less than 10% in the top ten. Sequencing used CD4+ T cells from blood buffy coats. The receptors come from a human donor in good health.

The J gene is TRBJ1-2, the V gene TRBV5-1; TRBD1 aligns across 10 bases. With 5 bases clipped from V and 8 bases from J, the junction kept 12 bases outside the gene matches. This CDR3 region has 15 residues. Germline CDR1 is SGHRS and CDR2 is YFSETQ. CDR3 protein: CASRLQTGGALGYTF. In nucleotides, the CDR3 is TGCGCCAGCAGACTGCAGACAGGGGGCGCGTTGGGCTACACCTTC.

This chain joins TRBV7-2 and TRBJ1-2; tentatively, D is TRBD1 (6 bases). This CDR3 spans 16 amino acids. Trimming removed 5 bases at V and 1 base at J, with 17 bases between. Per germline, CDR1 SGHTA and CDR2 FQGNSA. For the CDR3, the DNA is TGTGCCAGCAGCGGGGCCTCGCAGGGGTTTAACTATGGCTACACCTTC. Protein product: CASSGASQGFNYGYTF.

The chain joins TRBV11-1 to TRBJ2-1, with D unclear. Germline loops: CDR1 SGHAT, CDR2 FQDESV (reference sequence). The CDR3 extends over 15 amino acids. Trimming removed 4 bases from V and 4 bases from J, with 14 bases in between. Written as DNA, the CDR3 is TGTGCCAGCAGCTCACTTAGACTGAAATACAATGAGCAGTTCTTC. This sequence encodes CASSSLRLKYNEQFF.

J is TRBJ2-1 and V is TRBV19, with D possibly TRBD1 on 5 matching bases. Germline V gene data show CDR1 as LNHDA and CDR2 as SQIVND (reference sequence). The CDR3 totals 17 residues. The V and J ends lost 3 bases and 4 bases respectively, with 19 bases between them. The CDR3 loop reads CASSIGYVGRQYNEQFF. CDR3 nucleotides: TGTGCCAGTAGTATTGGGTATGTGGGGCGCCAATACAATGAGCAGTTCTTC.

The chain is built from TRBV4-1 and TRBJ2-1; D uncertain. V was shortened by 2 bases and J by 9 bases, with 8 bases between the two germline ends. CDR3 size: 12 residues. In germline, CDR1 is MGHRA, CDR2 YSYEKL. The chain's CDR3 is CASSQPPGEQFF. In DNA, the CDR3 is TGCGCCAGCAGCCAACCCCCGGGTGAGCAGTTCTTC.

This chain links TRBV7-2 with TRBJ2-3; TRBD2 aligns across 7 bases. The CDR3 runs 15 residues. Trimming took 5 bases from V and 2 from J; bases not matched to a gene: 7. Germline CDR1 SGHTA, CDR2 FQGNSA. CDR3 sequence (DNA): TGTGCCAGCAGCCTGTGGACTAGAGCCACAGATACGCAGTATTTT. Its translation: CASSLWTRATDTQYF.

The genes are TRBV13 and TRBJ2-7; no clear D gene. V lost 2 bases, J lost 1 base, and 6 bases lay in between. Germline V CDR1 and CDR2: PRHDT, FYEKMQ (reference sequence). This CDR3 contains 13 residues. The CDR3 sequence: CASSLSPSYEQYF. The CDR3 DNA reads as TGTGCCAGCAGCTTATCTCCTTCCTACGAGCAGTACTTC.

The chain combines TRBV7-6 with TRBJ2-5; 10 bases align to TRBD2. The CDR3 consists of 14 residues. The germline V gene encodes CDR1 SGHVS and CDR2 FNYEAQ. V shed 4 bases, J shed 5 bases, and the junction held 4 bases outside the gene matches. DNA for the CDR3: TGTGCCAGCAGCTGGACTAGCGGCACGGAGACCCAGTACTTC. It encodes CASSWTSGTETQYF.

The chain is built from TRBV7-2 and TRBJ1-4; D is unresolved. There are 13 residues in the CDR3. V was shortened by 1 base and J by 8 bases, with 8 bases between the two germline ends. The germline V gene has CDR1 SGHTA and CDR2 FQGNSA. The CDR3 spells CASSLVRGEKLFF. CDR3 coding DNA: TGTGCCAGCAGCTTAGTCCGTGGGGAAAAACTGTTTTTT.

The chain is built from TRBV4-1 and TRBJ2-2; no definite D call. The CDR3 sequence is 16 residues long. Trimming stripped 0 bases from V and 1 base from J, with 9 bases between. CDR1 and CDR2 from the germline V gene are MGHRA and YSYEKL. CDR3 loop: CASSQEPRVNTGELFF. CDR3 nucleotides: TGCGCCAGCAGCCAAGAGCCTAGGGTGAACACCGGGGAGCTGTTTTTT.

The chain employs TRBV4-1 and TRBJ2-5, with 9 bases that match TRBD2. Germline CDR1 is MGHRA and CDR2 is YSYEKL. This CDR3 comprises 15 residues. V lost 4 bases to trimming and J lost 1 base; unmatched junction nucleotides: 4. Written as DNA, the CDR3 is TGCGCCAGCAGCCGCGCGGGACTAGCCCAAGAGACCCAGTACTTC. It translates to CASSRAGLAQETQYF.

The V and J genes are TRBV11-3 and TRBJ2-3; unclear D gene. Germline loops: CDR1 SGHNT, CDR2 YENEEA. The CDR3 extends over 17 amino acids. V lost 2 bases and J lost 4, with 19 bases in between. CDR3 bases: TGTGCCAGCAGCTTAACGGTAACGGGCTCATCCGCAGATACGCAGTATTTT. Residues: CASSLTVTGSSADTQYF. Drawing the rest from reference TRBV11-3 and TRBJ2-3, the complete variable domain is EAGVVQSPRYKIIEKKQPVAFWCNPISGHNTLYWYLQNLGQGPELLIRYENEEAVDDSQLPKDRFSAERLKGVDSTLKIQPAELGDSAVYLCASSLTVTGSSADTQYFGPGTRLTVL.

CDR3 amino acids: CASRGGTSGPYEQYF. For the CDR3, the DNA is TGTGCCAGCAGAGGAGGGACTAGCGGCCCCTACGAGCAGTACTTC. The chain has TRBV5-4 and TRBJ2-7; 11 bases agree with TRBD2. V trimming: 5 bases; J trimming: 2 bases; junction bases outside the gene matches: 6. The CDR3 extends over 15 amino acids. The germline V gene encodes CDR1 SGHNT and CDR2 YYREEE (reference sequence).

The chain is built from TRBV30 and TRBJ2-7; 10 bases are a match to TRBD2. The germline CDR1 and CDR2 sequences are GTSNPN and SVGIG (reference sequence). This CDR3 is 14 amino acids long. Germline trimming cut 5 bases from V and 3 bases from J; bases unmatched to any gene: 7. CDR3 bases: TGTGCCTGGGGCTCTAGCGGGAGTTTCTACGAGCAGTACTTC. It is translated as CAWGSSGSFYEQYF.

The chain couples TRBV18 to TRBJ1-5, with D maybe TRBD1 (5 bases). Germline-derived CDR1 and CDR2 are KGHSH and LQKENI. This CDR3 comprises 16 residues. V lost 3 bases and J 5 bases, leaving 17 bases between the germline ends. Written as DNA, the CDR3 is TGTGCCAGCTCACCTTCTCCGGGCGGGGGTCATCAGCCCCAGCATTTT. This encodes CASSPSPGGGHQPQHF.

This rearrangement joins TRBV25-1 to TRBJ1-1; D uncertain. CDR1 and CDR2 from the germline V gene are MGHDK and SYGVNS. Deletions cut 3 bases from V and 7 bases from J, with 9 bases between. The CDR3 is 12 amino acids. The DNA of the CDR3 is TGTGCCAGCAGTGATACCGGGCTTGAAGCTTTCTTT. Residues: CASSDTGLEAFF.

This chain joins TRBV5-5 and TRBJ1-3; 8 bases agree with TRBD1. Germline V lookup: CDR1 SGHKS, CDR2 YYEKEE (reference sequence). V was clipped by 0 bases and J by 1 base; unmatched bases: 6. The CDR3 has 17 residues. This CDR3 reads CASSLEPRGLSGNTIYF. The CDR3 DNA reads TGTGCCAGCAGCTTGGAACCCAGGGGGCTTTCTGGAAACACCATATATTTT.

The chain has TRBV7-9 and TRBJ2-7; D remains unclear. Trimming took off 1 base at V and 6 bases at J, with 10 bases between the two ends. There are 13 residues in the CDR3. CDR1 is SEHNR, CDR2 FQNEAQ, per germline (reference sequence). DNA for the CDR3: TGTGCCAGCAGCTTAGTAGGGCCCTCCGAGCAGTACTTC. Protein product: CASSLVGPSEQYF.

The genes are TRBV19 and TRBJ2-7; 11 nucleotides align to TRBD2. This CDR3 is 13 amino acids long. Germline loops: CDR1 LNHDA, CDR2 SQIVND (reference sequence). Unmatched junction bases numbered 5, after V lost 6 bases and J lost 7 bases. The CDR3 coding sequence is TGTGCCAGTAGACTAGCGGGAGTAAGTGAGCAGTACTTC. As protein: CASRLAGVSEQYF.

This chain connects TRBV6-5 to TRBJ1-1; D uncertain. Trimming removed 4 bases from V and 5 bases from J, with 17 bases in between. This CDR3 is built from 15 residues. CDR1 and CDR2 from the germline V gene are MNHEY and SVGAGI. The CDR3 DNA reads TGTGCCAGCAGTTCCTACGAGGTTTCGACAACTGAAGCTTTCTTT. This encodes CASSSYEVSTTEAFF.

This clone occurred once. The chain has TRBV11-3 and TRBJ2-2; D is ambiguous. CDR1 is SGHNT, CDR2 YENEEA, per germline. This CDR3 spans 12 amino acids. Trimming removed 4 bases at V and 3 bases at J, with 3 bases between. CDR3 protein: CASSSHTGELFF. CDR3 sequence (DNA): TGTGCCAGCAGCTCGCACACCGGGGAGCTGTTTTTT.

This clone came up once. The J gene is TRBJ2-7, the V gene TRBV28; D is possibly TRBD1 (6 bases). This CDR3 contains 14 residues. CDR1 and CDR2 (germline): MDHEN, SYDVKM. The ends were cut back, 5 bases at V and 2 bases at J, with 13 bases in the middle. The CDR3 spells CASSPPQGTYEQYV. CDR3 DNA sequence: TGTGCCAGCAGTCCACCACAGGGTACCTACGAGCAGTACGTC.

This sequence joins TRBV9 and TRBJ2-1; possibly TRBD1 for D (5 bases). Germline-derived CDR1 and CDR2 are SGDLS and YYNGEE. The CDR3 consists of 15 residues. Trimming left V 4 bases short and J 7 bases short, with 18 bases between. The CDR3 nucleotides read TGTGCCAGCAGCCCCACCCTGACAGAACCGAATGAGCAGTTCTTC. Encoded protein: CASSPTLTEPNEQFF.

The chain is built from TRBV5-1 and TRBJ2-1, with TRBD2 matching over 12 bases. The trim removed 3 bases at V and 8 bases at J, leaving 6 bases unmatched. The CDR3 covers 15 residues. Germline CDR1 SGHRS, CDR2 YFSETQ. The CDR3 spells CASSWGTSGRDEQFF. The CDR3, as DNA: TGCGCCAGCAGCTGGGGGACTAGCGGGCGGGATGAGCAGTTCTTC.

This rearrangement joins TRBV7-3 to TRBJ2-5; D is unresolved. The CDR3 contains 13 residues. CDR1 SGHTA and CDR2 FQGTGA come from the germline V gene. V lost 5 bases and J 2 bases, leaving 9 bases between the germline ends. CDR3 nucleotides: TGTGCCAGCAGCCCCCAGAGTCAAGAGACCCAGTACTTC. Its translation is CASSPQSQETQYF.

V usage is TRBV6-5 and J usage is TRBJ1-6, with D tentatively TRBD1 (6 bases). Per the germline V gene, CDR1 is MNHEY and CDR2 is SVGAGI. V lost 0 bases to trimming and J lost 6 bases, with 9 bases between them. The CDR3 extends over 15 amino acids. CDR3 sequence: CASSYSHRVNSPLHF. CDR3 sequence (DNA): TGTGCCAGCAGTTACTCACACAGGGTTAATTCACCCCTCCACTTT.

The V call is TRBV7-3, the J call TRBJ2-5; D is tentatively TRBD1 or TRBD2 (5 bases each). The ends were cut back, 5 bases at V and 4 bases at J, with 11 bases in the middle. The CDR3 has 13 residues. Germline V gives CDR1 SGHTA, CDR2 FQGTGA. Here the CDR3 DNA reads TGTGCCAGCAGCCTAGGGACCGGAGAGACCCAGTACTTC. Its protein is CASSLGTGETQYF.

The chain uses TRBV19 and TRBJ1-5, with 9 bases matching TRBD1. The CDR3 runs to 14 residues. Germline V gives CDR1 LNHDA, CDR2 SQIVND (reference sequence). Trimming at V came to 8 bases and at J to 1 base, leaving 3 bases not matched to a gene. CDR3 region: CASGQGNSNQPQHF. In DNA form, the CDR3 reads TGTGCCAGTGGACAGGGGAACAGCAATCAGCCCCAGCATTTT. The entire variable domain, with the rest obtained from reference TRBV19 and TRBJ1-5, is as follows: DGGITQSPKYLFRKEGQNVTLSCEQNLNHDAMYWYRQDPGQGLRLIYYSQIVNDFQKGDIAEGYSVSREKKESFPLTVTSAQKNPTAFYLCASGQGNSNQPQHFGDGTRLSIL.

The V gene is TRBV5-6, the J gene TRBJ2-1; TRBD2 matches at 9 bases. The germline V gene encodes CDR1 SGHDT and CDR2 YYEEEE. The trim removed 0 bases at V and 3 bases at J, leaving 1 base unmatched. The CDR3 runs 15 residues. The CDR3 DNA reads as TGTGCCAGCAGCTTGGGACTAGCGGTCTACAATGAGCAGTTCTTC. As protein: CASSLGLAVYNEQFF.